This TCR beta chain was documented in a study of T cell repertoires in cytomegalovirus infection (dated 2019 in TCRdb). Regarding the complete study: Recently identified HLA-C-restricted CMV epitopes, whose presentation resists viral immunomodulation, were targeted by peptide stimulations together with well-studied HLA-B-restricted epitopes. Donor HLA type was relevant to the analysis, because carriage of CMV infection together with the matching HLA type was indicated by public TCR beta signatures.

The table lists this clonotype with a few counts. There is no known antigen for this receptor. Per-base quality was not reported, and no clone a single base away is much larger than it. Sequencer: Illumina HiSeq 1500. TCRdb reanalyzed the raw reads on its own, using fastp at Q25 for trimming and MiXCR for clone calling, and kept in-frame beta chains. One record per CDR3 amino acid sequence lists the most common genes and DNA. Here the sample has a few hundred thousand distinct CDR3 sequences; roughly 43% occur a single time. The ten most abundant clones make up about 46% of the sample. General study outcomes and caveats: In both this cohort and an independent roughly 400-donor cohort, the cumulative frequency of public TCR beta family members distinguished carriers of CMV infection plus the relevant HLA type. The ex vivo response was dominated by HLA-C-restricted CMV-specific TCR beta clonotypes, and the single most frequent clonotype in two of eight donors was supplied by these HLA-C-restricted clonotypes.

The sample's treatment or condition, from its label and the paper: in vitro stimulation with specific CMV peptide epitopes to enrich CMV-specific T cells. The V end loses 5 bases and the J end loses 7 bases, and a stretch of 24 bases separates them. From a lookup of the germline V gene, CDR1 and CDR2 are SGHTA and FQGNSA. The CDR3 has 17 amino acids, counting the end cysteine and phenylalanine. Of all the DNA, just the CDR3 is kept, 51 bases in frame from base 1. The origin of this receptor is a human donor in good health (CMV status not recorded). Some clones in this sample may be carry-over from other donors' samples. Recombination connected TRBV7-2 to TRBJ2-4; D gene: possibly TRBD2, on 6 matching bases. Sequences were derived from cultured PBMCs, sampled from culture after CMV antigen stimulation. The CDR3 has the sequence CASSPKRGIGGSNIQYF. The nucleotide sequence reads TGTGCCAGCAGCCCAAAACGGGGGATTGGGGGAAGCAACATTCAGTACTTC.